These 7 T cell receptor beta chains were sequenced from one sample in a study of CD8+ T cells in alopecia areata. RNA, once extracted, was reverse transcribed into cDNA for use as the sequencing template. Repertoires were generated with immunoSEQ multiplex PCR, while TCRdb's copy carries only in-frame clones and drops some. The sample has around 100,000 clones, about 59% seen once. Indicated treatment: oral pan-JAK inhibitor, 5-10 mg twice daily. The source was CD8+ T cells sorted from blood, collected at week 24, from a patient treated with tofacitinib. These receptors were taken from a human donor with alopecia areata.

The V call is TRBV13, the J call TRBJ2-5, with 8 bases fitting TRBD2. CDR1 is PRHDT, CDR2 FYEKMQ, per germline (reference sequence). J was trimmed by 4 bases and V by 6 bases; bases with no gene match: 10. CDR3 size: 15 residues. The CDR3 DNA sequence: TGTGCCAGCAGTGGTCAGGCGGGGGGTATAGAGACCCAGTACTTC. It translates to CASSGQAGGIETQYF.

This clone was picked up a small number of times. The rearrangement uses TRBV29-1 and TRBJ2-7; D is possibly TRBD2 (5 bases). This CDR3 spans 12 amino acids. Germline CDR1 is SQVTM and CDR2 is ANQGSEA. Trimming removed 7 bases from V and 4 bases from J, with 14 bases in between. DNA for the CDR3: TGCAGCGCCCGGGGTGTAAGTTACGAGCAGTACTTC. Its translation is CSARGVSYEQYF.

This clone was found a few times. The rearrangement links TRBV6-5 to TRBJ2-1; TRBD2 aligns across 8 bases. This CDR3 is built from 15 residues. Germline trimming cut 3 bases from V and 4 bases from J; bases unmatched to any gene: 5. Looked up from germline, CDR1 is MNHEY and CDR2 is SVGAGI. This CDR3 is CASSYGSGGYNEQFF. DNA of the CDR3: TGTGCCAGCAGTTATGGCAGCGGGGGTTACAATGAGCAGTTCTTC.

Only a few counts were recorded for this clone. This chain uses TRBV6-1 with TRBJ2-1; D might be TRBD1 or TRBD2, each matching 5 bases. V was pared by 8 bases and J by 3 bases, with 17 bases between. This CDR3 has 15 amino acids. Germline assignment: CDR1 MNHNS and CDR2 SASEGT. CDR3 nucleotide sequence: TGTGCCAGCTTAGAAAGGGACGGGGACTACAATGAGCAGTTCTTC. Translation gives CASLERDGDYNEQFF.

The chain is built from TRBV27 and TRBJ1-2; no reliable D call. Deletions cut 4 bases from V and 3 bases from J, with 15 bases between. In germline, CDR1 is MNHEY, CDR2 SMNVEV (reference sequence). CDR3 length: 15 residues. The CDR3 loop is CASSWMGPRHYGYTF. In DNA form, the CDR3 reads TGTGCCAGCAGTTGGATGGGTCCTAGACACTATGGCTACACCTTC.

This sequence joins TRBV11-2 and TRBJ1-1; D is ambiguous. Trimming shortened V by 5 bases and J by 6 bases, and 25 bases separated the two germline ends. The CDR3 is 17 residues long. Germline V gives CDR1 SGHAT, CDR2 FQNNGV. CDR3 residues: CASSPRPGAVPDAEAFF. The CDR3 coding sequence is TGTGCCAGCAGCCCCAGACCGGGTGCAGTTCCCGACGCTGAAGCTTTCTTT. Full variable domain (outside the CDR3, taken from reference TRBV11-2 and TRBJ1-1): EAGVAQSPRYKIIEKRQSVAFWCNPISGHATLYWYQQILGQGPKLLIQFQNNGVVDDSQLPKDRFSAERLKGVDSTLKIQPAKLEDSAVYLCASSPRPGAVPDAEAFFGQGTRLTVV.

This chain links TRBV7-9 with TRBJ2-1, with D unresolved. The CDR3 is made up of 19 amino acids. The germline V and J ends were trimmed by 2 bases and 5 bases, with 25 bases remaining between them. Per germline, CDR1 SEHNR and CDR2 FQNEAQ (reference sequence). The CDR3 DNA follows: TGTGCCAGCAGCTTAATTGCGGAAGGGTCCTGGTTGTCCCACAATGAGCAGTTCTTC. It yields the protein CASSLIAEGSWLSHNEQFF.